These 18 T cell receptor beta chains share one sample of origin, sequenced in a study of T cell clusters in autoimmune cytopenias. One tube held mixed TRB-A and TRB-B primer pools for touch-down PCR. TCRdb reprocessed the multiplex PCR reads and keeps a single row for each CDR3 protein, giving no DNA. The repertoire table contains thousands of distinct CDR3 sequences. TRB amplification used approximately 0.25 ug of peripheral blood genomic DNA. The source material was peripheral blood. All receptors come from a human donor with an autoimmune cytopenia or autoimmune hepatitis (not recorded which).

According to its frequency, this clonotype is medium-sized (0.01 to 0.1%). The chain carries TRBV20-1 and TRBJ2-3; the D gene TCRdb calls, TRBD1, cannot be checked with no DNA. CDR1 and CDR2 from the germline V gene are DFQATT and SNEGSKA (reference sequence). The CDR3 contains 18 residues. CDR3 protein: CSARQHLGTVRATDTQYF.

Frequency places this clonotype as medium-sized. The J gene is TRBJ1-2, the V gene TRBV29-1; TCRdb returns TRBD1, unconfirmable since there is no DNA. The CDR3 has 14 residues. Germline V gene lookup returns CDR1 SQVTM and CDR2 ANQGSEA. The CDR3 loop is CSVGRDRADYGYTF.

CDR3 in amino acids: CASSLGTASNSPLHF. The chain employs TRBV5-6 and TRBJ1-6; TCRdb gives TRBD1 as the D gene, but with no DNA this cannot be confirmed. Germline-derived CDR1 and CDR2 are SGHDT and YYEEEE. CDR3 length equals 15 residues.

The J gene is TRBJ1-2, the V gene TRBV20-1; the TCRdb D gene call, TRBD1, has no DNA to confirm it. The CDR3 contains 17 residues. Germline-derived CDR1 and CDR2 are DFQATT and SNEGSKA (reference sequence). The CDR3 loop is CSARPTHDRGLSYGYTF.

Frequency places this clonotype as medium-sized. V and J are TRBV6-1 and TRBJ2-1; lacking DNA, the TRBD2 call made by TCRdb goes unchecked. Germline CDR1 MNHNS, CDR2 SASEGT. The CDR3 spans 15 residues. CDR3 amino acids: CASSSRTSGSNEQFF.

V is TRBV5-1 and J is TRBJ2-7. Germline V gene sequence: CDR1 SGHRS, CDR2 YFSETQ. This CDR3 contains 14 residues. CDR3 residues: CASSLATIPYEQYF.

The V and J genes are TRBV5-6 and TRBJ2-3; TCRdb reports TRBD1, a call that lacks DNA to check it against. The CDR3 extends over 15 amino acids. Germline V gene lookup returns CDR1 SGHDT and CDR2 YYEEEE. The CDR3 is CASSLTGLGTDTQYF.

This rearrangement joins TRBV6-1 to TRBJ2-5; the D call from TCRdb, TRBD1, cannot be confirmed without DNA. Germline V CDR1 and CDR2: MNHNS, SASEGT. This CDR3 comprises 14 residues. The CDR3 region is CASSPDRTQETQYF.

This clonotype ranks as medium-sized in terms of frequency. The chain employs TRBV19 and TRBJ1-2; TCRdb designates TRBD1, a call that cannot be tested without DNA. The CDR3 consists of 15 residues. The germline gives CDR1 LNHDA, CDR2 SQIVND (reference sequence). This chain's CDR3 is CASSGVGQGNYGYTF. Combining the CDR3 with reference TRBV19 and TRBJ1-2 gives the whole variable domain DGGITQSPKYLFRKEGQNVTLSCEQNLNHDAMYWYRQDPGQGLRLIYYSQIVNDFQKGDIAEGYSVSREKKESFPLTVTSAQKNPTAFYLCASSGVGQGNYGYTFGSGTRLTVV.

Frequency places this clonotype as medium-sized. The CDR3 loop reads CASSYSAAGGETQYF. The chain is built from TRBV6-1 and TRBJ2-5; lacking DNA, the TRBD1 call made by TCRdb goes unchecked. The CDR3 is 15 residues long. Germline loops: CDR1 MNHNS, CDR2 SASEGT.

This clonotype is called medium-sized based on its frequency. The genes are TRBV12-3 or TRBV12-4 and TRBJ2-1; TCRdb's D call of TRBD2 is untestable without DNA. The CDR3 is 16 residues long. The CDR3 sequence is CASSYSRDISNYEQFF.

This clonotype registers medium-sized by frequency. This chain links TRBV18 with TRBJ1-6. Germline V gene sequence: CDR1 KGHSH, CDR2 LQKENI. The CDR3 extends over 16 amino acids. The CDR3 loop reads CASSPHPASYNSPLHF.

This clonotype is medium-sized (0.01 to 0.1%) by frequency. V usage is TRBV6-5 and J usage is TRBJ2-5; no DNA is available, so the TRBD1 call from TCRdb remains unchecked. CDR1 and CDR2 from the germline V gene are MNHEY and SVGAGI. The CDR3 spans 19 residues. The CDR3 protein is CASSPSGISGQGGRGTQYF.

The CDR3: CASSIRNTEAFF. The chain joins TRBV12-3 or TRBV12-4 to TRBJ1-1. This CDR3 is built from 12 residues.

According to its frequency, this clonotype is medium-sized. This chain joins TRBV12-3 or TRBV12-4 and TRBJ1-1; TCRdb designates TRBD1, a call that cannot be tested without DNA. This CDR3 comprises 13 residues. The CDR3 is CASTPAGYTEAFF.

This chain joins TRBV5-4 and TRBJ2-3; the TCRdb D gene call, TRBD2, has no DNA to confirm it. Germline CDR1 reads SGHNT; CDR2 reads YYREEE (reference sequence). This CDR3 has 14 amino acids. CDR3 loop: CASSRDYSTDTQYF.

The chain combines TRBV14 with TRBJ2-7. Germline V CDR1 and CDR2: SGHDN, FVKESK. The CDR3 loop spans 14 amino acids. The CDR3 here is CASSPTGGPYEQYF. Filled out from reference TRBV14 and TRBJ2-7, the complete variable domain reads EAGVTQFPSHSVIEKGQTVTLRCDPISGHDNLYWYRRVMGKEIKFLLHFVKESKQDESGMPNNRFLAERTGGTYSTLKVQPAELEDSGVYFCASSPTGGPYEQYFGPGTRLTVT.

Measured by frequency, this clonotype is medium-sized. This rearrangement joins TRBV18 to TRBJ2-1; TCRdb names TRBD1, which stays unverified in the absence of DNA. The CDR3 contains 16 residues. CDR1 is KGHSH and CDR2 is LQKENI in the germline V gene. The CDR3 loop reads CASSPPATGLVNEQFF.